The next 4 T cell receptor beta chains were all read from a single sample in a study of cytomegalovirus exposure and HLA in healthy donors. Primers included in the PCR were 60 Vbeta and 13 Jbeta primers. Generated by immunoSEQ multiplex PCR, the TCRdb table keeps only in-frame clones and is missing some. The sample has 100,000 to 140,000 clones; 73% are singletons. The sample taken for sequencing was PBMCs. These receptors all stem from a man under 40 in good health and CMV-seronegative.

This clone was detected a few times. The sample contains more than one DNA sequence encoding this CDR3. V and J are TRBV5-1 and TRBJ2-1; TRBD1 agrees at 8 bases. V lost 5 bases and J lost 2; bases outside the gene matches: 6. CDR3 length: 15 amino acids. Germline V lookup: CDR1 SGHRS, CDR2 YFSETQ. The DNA of the CDR3 is TGCGCCAGCAGTTTAGACAGGGGAGCCTACAATGAGCAGTTCTTC. Protein: CASSLDRGAYNEQFF.

The chain is built from TRBV4-2 and TRBJ1-3, with TRBD1 as a possible D gene (5 bases). The germline CDR1 and CDR2 sequences are LGHNA and YNFKEQ. This CDR3 comprises 18 residues. V lost 1 base and J lost 0, with 16 bases in between. CDR3 sequence (DNA): TGTGCCAGCAGCCAAGCCCGGCAGGGAGGGTTCTCTGGAAACACCATATATTTT. This codes for CASSQARQGGFSGNTIYF.

The chain uses TRBV29-1 and TRBJ2-5; D possibly corresponds to TRBD1 (6 bases). Germline V lookup: CDR1 SQVTM, CDR2 ANQGSEA. The CDR3 length is 14 residues. Trimming removed 6 bases from V and 4 bases from J, with 18 bases in between. The CDR3 region is CSVSGTPGTETQYF. CDR3 DNA sequence: TGCAGCGTCTCGGGGACACCCGGGACAGAGACCCAGTACTTC.

V and J are TRBV28 and TRBJ2-4, with D possibly TRBD2 on 6 matching bases. The CDR3 is made up of 13 amino acids. Trimming removed 6 bases at V and 7 bases at J, with 13 bases between. Germline V CDR1 and CDR2: MDHEN, SYDVKM. CDR3 protein: CASRTGGPNIQYF. The CDR3 bases are TGTGCCAGCAGGACCGGGGGACCCAACATTCAGTACTTC.